This TCR beta chain was retrieved from a study of blood T cell repertoires in COVID-19. CDR3 length: 14 amino acids. Germline values: CDR1 SEHNR, CDR2 FQNEAQ (reference sequence). The V and J ends lost 3 bases and 3 bases, in that order; junction bases with no gene match: 0. This clone has just a few counts. Per the study methods: Cell counts per sample came from amplifying reference gene primers. TCRdb's table, derived via immunoSEQ multiplex PCR, lists solely in-frame clones and lacks some. V and J calls and clone size are given by that table; D and trimming were obtained from the DNA. The profile shows 150,000 to 200,000 clones, about 88% of them singletons.

The clonotype originates from a man between 60 and 75 years old with acute or convalescent COVID-19. The gene calls are TRBV7-9 and TRBJ2-7, with 12 bases lining up with TRBD2. The sequenced material came from peripheral blood. The CDR3 loop reads CASSLTSGSYEQYF. The CDR3 DNA reads TGTGCCAGCAGCTTGACTAGCGGGAGCTACGAGCAGTACTTC.